A single sample is the source of the 26 T cell receptor beta chains below, sequenced in a study of blood T cell repertoires in COVID-19 (TCRdb year 2020). Libraries were constructed by the immunoSEQ multiplex PCR assay. TCRdb took over this immuneACCESS table, retaining in-frame rearrangements with V and J assigned. Such tables are incomplete; in checked studies, under half of the missing clones stem from an unresolved V gene, and the remainder is unexplained. In all, the sample holds about 270,000 clones, and approximately 92% of those were seen once. The ten largest clones represent 2% to 3% of the sample. The sequencing input was peripheral blood. The receptors were sampled from a young adult with COVID-19, enrolled during active disease.

The genes are TRBV9 and TRBJ2-3; 11 nucleotides match TRBD2. Germline CDR1 SGDLS, CDR2 YYNGEE. The CDR3 is made up of 16 amino acids. Unmatched junction bases numbered 9, after V lost 3 bases and J lost 6 bases. CDR3 nucleotide sequence: TGTGCCAGCAGCGCCATACTAGCGGGAGAATTGGATACGCAGTATTTT. It translates to CASSAILAGELDTQYF.

The rearrangement joins TRBV21-1 to TRBJ1-2; no DNA check was done on the table's D call, TRBD1. TRBV21-1 is annotated as a pseudogene. This CDR3 is 14 amino acids long. The CDR3 here is CASSKDRGLYGYTF. The CDR3 bases are TGTGCCAGCAGCAAAGACAGGGGGCTATATGGCTACACCTTC.

The chain couples TRBV19 to TRBJ1-5; D is uncertain. Trimming stripped 8 bases from V and 8 bases from J, with 19 bases between. The CDR3 spans 14 residues. Germline CDR1 and CDR2: LNHDA and SQIVND (reference sequence). The CDR3 reads CASGLEDGRKPQHF. The CDR3 DNA reads as TGTGCCAGTGGGTTAGAGGACGGGAGGAAGCCCCAGCATTTT.

V and J are TRBV6-2 or TRBV6-3 and TRBJ2-4; D perhaps matches TRBD1 (5 bases). Germline loops: CDR1 MNHEY, CDR2 SVGEGT. This CDR3 has 16 residues. V lost 2 bases to trimming and J lost 0 bases, with 11 bases between them. The CDR3 bases are TGTGCCAGCAGTTACGGGGCACCCGTAGCCAAAAACATTCAGTACTTC. Protein: CASSYGAPVAKNIQYF.

The V and J genes are TRBV29-1 and TRBJ1-5; D is perhaps TRBD1 (6 bases). This CDR3 comprises 13 residues. Between the trimmed V and J ends, which lost 4 bases and 10 bases, there was a span of 17 bases. Germline CDR1 is SQVTM and CDR2 is ANQGSEA. CDR3 nucleotide sequence: TGCAGCGTTGGAGAGACAGGCACTGGACCCCAGCATTTT. It translates to CSVGETGTGPQHF.

The chain uses TRBV27 and TRBJ2-5; 8 bases align to TRBD1. The ends lost 3 bases at V and 4 bases at J; junction bases unmatched: 4. In germline, CDR1 is MNHEY, CDR2 SMNVEV (reference sequence). CDR3 size: 14 residues. CDR3: CASSFTGQGETQYF. CDR3 in DNA: TGTGCCAGCAGTTTCACAGGACAGGGAGAGACCCAGTACTTC.

The genes are TRBV27 and TRBJ2-7; unclear D gene. Germline CDR1 and CDR2: MNHEY and SMNVEV (reference sequence). The ends were cut back, 6 bases at V and 5 bases at J, with 20 bases in the middle. The CDR3 has 15 amino acids. The CDR3 sequence is CASSPTGGGPHEQYF. CDR3 bases: TGTGCCAGCAGCCCCACGGGTGGCGGCCCCCACGAGCAGTACTTC.

Points on this clone: Other nucleotide sequences in the sample specify the same CDR3. CDR3 bases: TGTGCCAGCAGTTACCTCCGGGCCGGGGAGCTGTTTTTT. Protein product: CASSYLRAGELFF. This chain joins TRBV6-5 and TRBJ2-2; D is ambiguous. Trimming took 2 bases from V and 6 from J, leaving 7 bases between them. Per the germline V gene, CDR1 is MNHEY and CDR2 is SVGAGI. The CDR3 loop spans 13 amino acids.

The gene calls are TRBV9 and TRBJ2-7, with 8 bases aligning to TRBD1. This CDR3 comprises 15 residues. Germline values: CDR1 SGDLS, CDR2 YYNGEE. Trimming cost V 3 bases and J 4 bases; bases outside gene matches: 9. DNA of the CDR3: TGTGCCAGCAGCGCATCCCGGGACAGGACTTACGAGCAGTACTTC. This sequence encodes CASSASRDRTYEQYF. Looking up the rest from reference TRBV9 and TRBJ2-7 gives the full variable domain: DSGVTQTPKHLITATGQRVTLRCSPRSGDLSVYWYQQSLDQGLQFLIQYYNGEERAKGNILERFSAQQFPDLHSELNLSSLELGDSALYFCASSASRDRTYEQYFGPGTRLTVT.

The J gene is TRBJ1-5, the V gene TRBV19; possible D gene TRBD1, 5 bases. The CDR3 is made up of 17 amino acids. The germline gives CDR1 LNHDA, CDR2 SQIVND (reference sequence). Trimming stripped 3 bases from V and 7 bases from J, with 22 bases between. The DNA for the CDR3 is TGTGCCAGTAGTATTCCATTTGTCGGGACTCAGGTACAGCCCCAGCATTTT. Translation gives CASSIPFVGTQVQPQHF.

This chain uses TRBV6-2 or TRBV6-3 with TRBJ2-5, with TRBD2 matching over 10 bases. The CDR3 loop spans 17 amino acids. The germline V gene encodes CDR1 MNHEY and CDR2 SVGEGT. V gave up 5 bases and J gave up 4 bases; unmatched junction bases: 13. The CDR3 spells CASSRGKSGRVRETQYF. In DNA, the CDR3 is TGTGCCAGCAGTCGGGGGAAAAGCGGGAGGGTGCGAGAGACCCAGTACTTC.

The CDR3: CASSQGFGALADYNEQFF. The DNA of the CDR3 is TGTGCCAGCAGCCAAGGTTTCGGGGCACTAGCAGACTACAATGAGCAGTTCTTC. This chain links TRBV3-1 (or the pseudogene TRBV3-2) with TRBJ2-1; the D gene is possibly TRBD2 (6 bases). The germline V gene has CDR1 LGHDT and CDR2 YNNKEL (reference sequence). Trimming pared 1 base from V and 3 bases from J, leaving 19 bases between. The CDR3 loop spans 18 amino acids.

The chain has TRBV9 and TRBJ1-2; 7 bases fit TRBD1. CDR1 and CDR2 from the germline V gene are SGDLS and YYNGEE. After removal of 4 bases from V and 8 bases from J, the junction contained 23 bases not matched to a gene. This CDR3 comprises 18 residues. The CDR3 loop reads CASSPSTPGFDRAEGYTF. DNA for the CDR3: TGTGCCAGCAGCCCAAGTACCCCCGGCTTTGACAGGGCGGAGGGCTACACCTTC. Variable domain in full (rest from reference TRBV9 and TRBJ1-2): DSGVTQTPKHLITATGQRVTLRCSPRSGDLSVYWYQQSLDQGLQFLIQYYNGEERAKGNILERFSAQQFPDLHSELNLSSLELGDSALYFCASSPSTPGFDRAEGYTFGSGTRLTVV.

A word on this clone: Other DNA sequences in this sample translate to the same CDR3. The V call is TRBV7-9, the J call TRBJ2-1; no definite D call. The germline V and J ends were trimmed by 0 bases and 6 bases, with 3 bases remaining between them. The CDR3 contains 12 residues. Per germline, CDR1 SEHNR and CDR2 FQNEAQ (reference sequence). CDR3 in amino acids: CASSLARNEQFF. The CDR3 DNA is TGTGCCAGCAGCTTAGCCCGCAATGAGCAGTTCTTC.

The chain couples TRBV27 to TRBJ2-3; perhaps TRBD1 as D (5 bases). Trimming left V 2 bases short and J 0 bases short, with 12 bases between. Germline values: CDR1 MNHEY, CDR2 SMNVEV (reference sequence). The CDR3 is 16 amino acids. CDR3 sequence: CASSLKLAGSTDTQYF. In nucleotides, the CDR3 is TGTGCCAGCAGTTTAAAGTTGGCAGGGAGCACAGATACGCAGTATTTT.

In this sample, this clone turned up once. The CDR3 bases are TGTGCCAGCAGTTCCGGACTAGCGGGTCGGTATGAGCAGTTCTTC. Translated: CASSSGLAGRYEQFF. This chain uses TRBV11-2 with TRBJ2-1, with TRBD2 identical over 11 bases. The germline CDR1 and CDR2 sequences are SGHAT and FQNNGV. The CDR3 runs 15 residues. V lost 6 bases, J lost 8 bases, and 9 bases stayed unmatched.

The chain has TRBV4-2 and TRBJ2-1; D perhaps matches TRBD2 (6 bases). Trimming shortened V by 2 bases and J by 5 bases, and 10 bases separated the two germline ends. In germline, CDR1 is LGHNA, CDR2 YNFKEQ. This CDR3 comprises 14 residues. DNA for the CDR3: TGTGCCAGCAGCCAATCCGGGACTGACAATGAGCAGTTCTTC. Its protein product is CASSQSGTDNEQFF.

In nucleotides, the CDR3 is TGTGCCAGCAGTTTATGGCTAGCTACCGGGGAGCTGTTTTTT. This translates into CASSLWLATGELFF. The rearrangement uses TRBV28 and TRBJ2-2; tentatively, D is TRBD2 (5 bases). CDR3 length equals 14 residues. Germline values: CDR1 MDHEN, CDR2 SYDVKM. V lost 0 bases, J lost 5 bases, and 7 bases lay in between.

The rearrangement joins TRBV3-1 (or the pseudogene TRBV3-2) to TRBJ2-1, with 14 positions matching TRBD2. Germline loops: CDR1 LGHDT, CDR2 YNNKEL (reference sequence). V was clipped by 1 base and J by 6 bases; unmatched bases: 5. This CDR3 region has 17 residues. CDR3 nucleotide sequence: TGTGCCAGCAGCCAAGTAGGACTAGCGGGAGGCTTCAATGAGCAGTTCTTC. Translated: CASSQVGLAGGFNEQFF.

This sequence joins TRBV12-3 or TRBV12-4 and TRBJ2-6; D is unresolved. This CDR3 is built from 13 residues. The V end lost 10 bases, the J end lost 0 bases, and 7 bases lay between the germline ends. This chain's CDR3 is CATVNSGANVLTF. The CDR3 DNA follows: TGTGCCACCGTAAACTCTGGGGCCAACGTCCTGACTTTC.

The CDR3 loop reads CASEGRTNTDTQYF. CDR3 sequence (DNA): TGTGCCAGCGAAGGCCGAACTAACACAGATACGCAGTATTTT. The rearrangement links TRBV2 to TRBJ2-3; no reliable D call. CDR1 and CDR2 from the germline V gene are SNHLY and FYNNEI. The V gene lost 8 bases and the J gene lost 2 bases, with 14 bases spanning the gap. The CDR3 totals 14 residues.

The chain uses TRBV6-6 and TRBJ2-3; TRBD1 matches at 11 bases. J lost 9 bases, V lost 6 bases, and 8 bases had no gene match. The V gene's germline CDR1 is MNHNY and CDR2 SVGAGI (reference sequence). The CDR3 loop spans 14 amino acids. The CDR3: CASRPGQGAATQYF. The CDR3 nucleotides are TGTGCCAGCAGACCCGGACAGGGGGCGGCAACGCAGTATTTT.

The table lists this clone with a count of one. V is TRBV9 and J is TRBJ1-2, with TRBD1 identical over 11 bases. V was clipped by 3 bases and J by 4 bases; unmatched bases: 5. Germline CDR1 reads SGDLS; CDR2 reads YYNGEE. This CDR3 is built from 15 residues. The DNA of the CDR3 is TGTGCCAGCAGCGAGTGGACAGGGGGCGCCTATGGCTACACCTTC. It encodes CASSEWTGGAYGYTF.

The chain joins TRBV7-2 to TRBJ1-2, with D possibly matching TRBD1 (5 bases). Looked up from germline, CDR1 is SGHTA and CDR2 is FQGNSA. The ends were cut back, 0 bases at V and 8 bases at J, with 19 bases in the middle. This CDR3 is 16 amino acids long. The CDR3 reads CASSLALGAPIAGYTF. As DNA, the CDR3 is TGTGCCAGCAGCTTAGCGCTTGGGGCACCCATTGCGGGCTACACCTTC.

This chain joins TRBV28 and TRBJ2-1; 8 nucleotides align to TRBD1. Germline assignment: CDR1 MDHEN and CDR2 SYDVKM. Trimming took 4 bases from V and 12 from J; bases not matched to a gene: 14. CDR3 length: 15 residues. DNA of the CDR3: TGTGCCAGCAGTTCAGACAGGGGCCTATTCGACGGGCAGTTCTTC. It translates to CASSSDRGLFDGQFF.

V and J are TRBV4-1 and TRBJ2-7, with TRBD1 identical over 8 bases. The CDR3 spans 14 residues. After removal of 4 bases from V and 6 bases from J, the junction contained 8 bases not matched to a gene. Germline lookup yields CDR1 MGHRA and CDR2 YSYEKL. CDR3 protein: CASSPGQGVIEQYF. CDR3 sequence (DNA): TGCGCCAGCAGCCCCGGACAGGGAGTCATCGAGCAGTACTTC.